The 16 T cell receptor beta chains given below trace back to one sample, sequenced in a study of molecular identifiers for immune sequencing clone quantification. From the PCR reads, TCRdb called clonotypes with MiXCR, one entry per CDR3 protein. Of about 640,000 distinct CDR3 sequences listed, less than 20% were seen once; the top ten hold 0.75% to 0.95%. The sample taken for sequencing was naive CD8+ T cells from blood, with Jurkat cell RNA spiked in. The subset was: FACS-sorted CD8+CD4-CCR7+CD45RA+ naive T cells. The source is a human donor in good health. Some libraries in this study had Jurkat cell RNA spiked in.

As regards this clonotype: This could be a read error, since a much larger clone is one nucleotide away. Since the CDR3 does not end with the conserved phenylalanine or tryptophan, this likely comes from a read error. The CDR3 nucleotides are TGTGCCAGCAGCTTGGAGGAGACGGTGCGGCTACAAGAGACCCAGTACCTC. Residues: CASSLEETVRLQETQYL. J is TRBJ2-5 and V is TRBV5-4; D not certain. There are 17 residues in the CDR3. Germline assignment: CDR1 SGHNT and CDR2 YYREEE (reference sequence). V lost 0 bases and J lost 2, with 17 bases in between.

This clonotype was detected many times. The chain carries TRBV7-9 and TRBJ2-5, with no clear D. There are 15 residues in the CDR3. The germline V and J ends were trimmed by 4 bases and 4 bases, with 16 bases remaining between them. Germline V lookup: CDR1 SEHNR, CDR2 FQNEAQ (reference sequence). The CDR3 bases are TGTGCCAGCAGCTGGCCCTCTTTGGGTCTAGAGACCCAGTACTTC. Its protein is CASSWPSLGLETQYF.

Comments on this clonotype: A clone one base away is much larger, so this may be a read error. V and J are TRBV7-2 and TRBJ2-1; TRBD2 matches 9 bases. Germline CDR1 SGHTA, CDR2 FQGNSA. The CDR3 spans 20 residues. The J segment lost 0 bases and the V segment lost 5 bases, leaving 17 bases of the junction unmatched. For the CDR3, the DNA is TGTGCCAGCAGCACTACGCGACTAGCGGTCAGGGGCTACTCCTACAATGAGCAGTTCTTC. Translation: CASSTTRLAVRGYSYNEQFF.

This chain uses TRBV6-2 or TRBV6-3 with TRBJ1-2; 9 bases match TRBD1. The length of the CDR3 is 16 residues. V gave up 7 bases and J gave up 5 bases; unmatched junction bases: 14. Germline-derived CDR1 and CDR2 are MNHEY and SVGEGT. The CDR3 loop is CASNPSRDRAIYGYTF. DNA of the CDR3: TGTGCCAGCAACCCAAGCAGGGACAGGGCGATATATGGCTACACCTTC.

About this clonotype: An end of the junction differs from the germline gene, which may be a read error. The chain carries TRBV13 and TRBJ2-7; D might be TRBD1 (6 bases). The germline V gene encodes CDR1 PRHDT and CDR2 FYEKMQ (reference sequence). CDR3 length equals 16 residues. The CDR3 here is CVSSYRMGAASYEQYF. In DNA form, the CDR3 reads TGTGTCAGCAGCTACCGAATGGGGGCAGCTTCCTACGAGCAGTACTTC. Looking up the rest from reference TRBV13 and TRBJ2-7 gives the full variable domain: AAGVIQSPRHLIKEKRETATLKCYPIPRHDTVYWYQQGPGQDPQFLISFYEKMQSDKGSIPDRFSAQQFSDYHSELNMSSLELGDSALYFCVSSYRMGAASYEQYFGPGTRLTVT.

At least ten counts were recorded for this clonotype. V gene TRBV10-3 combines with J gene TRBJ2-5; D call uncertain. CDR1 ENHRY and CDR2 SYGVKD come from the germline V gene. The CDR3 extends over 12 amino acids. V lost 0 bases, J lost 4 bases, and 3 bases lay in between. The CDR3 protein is CAISESVETQYF. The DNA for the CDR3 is TGTGCCATCAGTGAGTCGGTAGAGACCCAGTACTTC.

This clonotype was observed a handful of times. The CDR3 DNA sequence: TGTGCCAGCAGCGTAGGGGACATATGGGAAGAGACCCAGTACTTC. It yields the protein CASSVGDIWEETQYF. The rearrangement joins TRBV9 to TRBJ2-5; perhaps TRBD1 as D (6 bases). The CDR3 extends over 15 amino acids. V lost 0 bases and J 3 bases, leaving 12 bases between the germline ends. Germline V gene sequence: CDR1 SGDLS, CDR2 YYNGEE. The full variable domain, rest sourced from reference TRBV9 and TRBJ2-5, is DSGVTQTPKHLITATGQRVTLRCSPRSGDLSVYWYQQSLDQGLQFLIQYYNGEERAKGNILERFSAQQFPDLHSELNLSSLELGDSALYFCASSVGDIWEETQYFGPGTRLLVL.

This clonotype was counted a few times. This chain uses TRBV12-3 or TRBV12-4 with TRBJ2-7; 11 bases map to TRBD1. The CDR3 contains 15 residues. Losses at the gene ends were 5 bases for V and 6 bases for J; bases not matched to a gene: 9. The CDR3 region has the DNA TGTGCCAGCAGTCCCCAGAGGACAGGGGGCGCCGAGCAGTACTTC. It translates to CASSPQRTGGAEQYF.

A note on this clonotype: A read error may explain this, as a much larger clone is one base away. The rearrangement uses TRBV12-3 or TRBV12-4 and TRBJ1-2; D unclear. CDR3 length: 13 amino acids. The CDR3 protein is CACSVGSDYGYTF. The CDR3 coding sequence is TGTGCCTGCAGCGTTGGTTCTGACTATGGCTACACCTTC.

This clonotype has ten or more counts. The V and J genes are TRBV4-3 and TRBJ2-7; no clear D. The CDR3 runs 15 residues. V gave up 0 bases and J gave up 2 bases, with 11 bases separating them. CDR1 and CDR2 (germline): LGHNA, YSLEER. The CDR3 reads CASSQDYSFAYEQYF. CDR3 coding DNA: TGCGCCAGCAGCCAAGATTACTCATTTGCCTACGAGCAGTACTTC.

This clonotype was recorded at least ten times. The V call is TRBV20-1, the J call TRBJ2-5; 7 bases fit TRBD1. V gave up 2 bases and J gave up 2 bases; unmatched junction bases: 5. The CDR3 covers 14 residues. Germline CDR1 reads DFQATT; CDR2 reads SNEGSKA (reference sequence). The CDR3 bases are TGCAGTGCTAGATCAGGACAGGTTCAAGAGACCCAGTACTTC. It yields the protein CSARSGQVQETQYF.

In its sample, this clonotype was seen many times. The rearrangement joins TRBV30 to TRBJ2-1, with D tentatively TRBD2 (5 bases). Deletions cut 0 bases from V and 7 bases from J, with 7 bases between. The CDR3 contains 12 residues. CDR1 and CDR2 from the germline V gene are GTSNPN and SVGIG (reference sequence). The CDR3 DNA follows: TGTGCCTGGAGTGTACTAGGAAATGAGCAGTTCTTC. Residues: CAWSVLGNEQFF.

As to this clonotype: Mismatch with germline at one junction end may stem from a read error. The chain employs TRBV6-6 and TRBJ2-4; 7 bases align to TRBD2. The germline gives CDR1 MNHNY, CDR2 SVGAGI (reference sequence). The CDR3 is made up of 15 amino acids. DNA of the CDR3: TGTGCCGGCAGTTACTTGGGGGGGGCCAAAAACATTCAGTACTTC. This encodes CAGSYLGGAKNIQYF.

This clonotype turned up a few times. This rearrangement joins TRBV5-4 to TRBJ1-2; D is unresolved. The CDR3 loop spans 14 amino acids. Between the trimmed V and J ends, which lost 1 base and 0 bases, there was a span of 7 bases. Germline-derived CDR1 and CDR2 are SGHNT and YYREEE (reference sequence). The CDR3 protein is CASSLSGANYGYTF. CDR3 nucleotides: TGTGCCAGCAGCTTGTCCGGGGCTAACTATGGCTACACCTTC.

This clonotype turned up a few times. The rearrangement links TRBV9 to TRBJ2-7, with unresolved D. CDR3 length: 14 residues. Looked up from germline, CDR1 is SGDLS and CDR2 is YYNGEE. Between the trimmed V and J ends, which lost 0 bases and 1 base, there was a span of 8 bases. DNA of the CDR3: TGTGCCAGCAGCGTAGATGGGATTTCCTACGAGCAGTACTTC. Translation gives CASSVDGISYEQYF.

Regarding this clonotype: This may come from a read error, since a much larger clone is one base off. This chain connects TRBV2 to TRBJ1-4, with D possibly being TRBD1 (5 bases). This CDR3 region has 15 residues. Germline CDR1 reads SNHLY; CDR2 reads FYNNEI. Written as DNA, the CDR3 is TGTGCCAGCAGTGAAGAGGGGTCAGGGAATGGAAAACTGTTTTTT. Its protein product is CASSEEGSGNGKLFF.